This is a list of T cell receptor beta chains from one sample in a study of blood T cell repertoires in COVID-19. The protocol was immunoSEQ multiplex PCR, while the TCRdb copy is restricted to in-frame clones and leaves out a portion. The table has 70,000 to 100,000 clones, more than 70% seen once. The sample was peripheral blood. These receptors were taken from a man aged 50-60 years with COVID-19, enrolled during active disease. CDR3s include the opening cysteine and the closing phenylalanine or tryptophan. A D gene is named only where the DNA matches it firmly. Size is omitted from some rows. Given values are once, few, many or a class for expanded clones.

V gene	J gene	clone size	D gene	CDR3 protein	CDR3 DNA
TRBV7-3	TRBJ2-7	.	TRBD2	CASSLAGGLNEQYF	TGTGCCAGCAGCCTAGCGGGGGGGCTGAACGAGCAGTACTTC
TRBV24-1	TRBJ2-5	.	.	CATSDPWRKETQYF	TGTGCCACCAGTGACCCCTGGCGGAAAGAGACCCAGTACTTC
TRBV5-1	TRBJ1-4	.	.	CASSQGNLGEKLFF	TGCGCCAGCAGCCAGGGGAACCTGGGAGAAAAACTGTTTTTT
TRBV18	TRBJ1-2	.	TRBD1	CASSPPGQGFSTF	TGTGCCAGCTCACCTCCGGGACAGGGATTCTCCACCTTC
TRBV12-3/TRBV12-4	TRBJ1-2	.	TRBD1	CASSSTGVGGYTF	TGTGCCAGCAGTAGCACAGGGGTAGGTGGCTACACCTTC
TRBV7-2	TRBJ1-6	.	TRBD1	CASSYPGQGTSPLHF	TGTGCCAGCAGCTACCCGGGACAGGGTACATCACCCCTCCACTTT
TRBV27	TRBJ1-5	few	TRBD1	CASSWTGNQPQHF	TGTGCCAGCAGTTGGACAGGGAATCAGCCCCAGCATTTT
TRBV21-1	TRBJ1-1	.	.	CASSKMVVRKQRMNTEAFF	TGTGCCAGCAGCAAAATGGTTGTGCGAAAGCAGAGGATGAACACTGAAGCTTTCTTT
TRBV4-3	TRBJ2-3	.	TRBD2	CASSALGSIAGGNGDTQYF	TGCGCCAGCAGCGCACTCGGTTCGATAGCGGGGGGAAATGGAGATACGCAGTATTTT
TRBV30	TRBJ2-1	.	.	CAWSIQGREQFF	TGTGCCTGGAGTATACAGGGTCGTGAGCAGTTCTTC
TRBV9	TRBJ2-2	.	.	CASSSGVTGELFF	TGTGCCAGCAGCTCAGGGGTTACCGGGGAGCTGTTTTTT
TRBV5-1	TRBJ2-2	.	TRBD1	CASSFSQRGTGPGELFF	TGCGCCAGCAGCTTTTCCCAACGCGGGACAGGGCCCGGGGAGCTGTTTTTT
TRBV19	TRBJ1-4	.	TRBD1	CASTNRGLPSEKLFF	TGTGCCAGTACAAACAGGGGGCTTCCCTCTGAAAAACTGTTTTTT
TRBV20-1	TRBJ1-1	.	.	CSAHSLAEAFF	TGCAGTGCCCACTCCCTTGCTGAAGCTTTCTTT
TRBV3-1/TRBV3-2	TRBJ2-3	.	.	CASSQDITGGDTQYF	TGTGCCAGCAGCCAAGATATAACCGGCGGAGATACGCAGTATTTT
TRBV7-3	TRBJ2-1	.	.	CASSLTRDNEQFF	TGTGCCAGCAGCTTAACCAGGGACAATGAGCAGTTCTTC
TRBV5-1	TRBJ2-7	.	TRBD1	CASSRDRGSYEQYF	TGCGCCAGCAGCAGAGACAGGGGCTCCTACGAGCAGTACTTC
TRBV9	TRBJ1-1	.	.	CASSPPSNTEAFF	TGTGCCAGCAGCCCCCCCTCGAACACTGAAGCTTTCTTT
TRBV5-1	TRBJ2-5	.	.	CASSLGTGAGFQETQYF	TGCGCCAGCAGCTTGGGGACAGGAGCGGGCTTCCAAGAGACCCAGTACTTC
TRBV30	TRBJ2-1	once	.	CAWRAGISSYNEQFF	TGTGCCTGGAGGGCGGGGATTAGCTCCTACAATGAGCAGTTCTTC
TRBV24-1	TRBJ1-3	.	.	CATSDLPGHSGNTIYF	TGTGCCACCAGTGATTTGCCGGGACACTCTGGAAACACCATATATTTT
TRBV20-1	TRBJ1-5	.	TRBD1	CSATDRGLRRQPQHF	TGCAGTGCTACTGACAGGGGGCTACGGAGACAGCCCCAGCATTTT
TRBV30	TRBJ2-5	once	TRBD1	CAWSTGVRETQYF	TGTGCCTGGAGCACAGGGGTCCGAGAGACCCAGTACTTC
TRBV29-1	TRBJ2-6	.	TRBD1	CSVSPLDRGNGANVLTF	TGCAGCGTATCACCCCTCGACAGGGGGAATGGGGCCAACGTCCTGACTTTC
TRBV30	TRBJ2-7	.	TRBD1	CAWRPDRVYGEQYF	TGTGCCTGGAGGCCAGACAGGGTGTATGGCGAGCAGTACTTC
TRBV5-4	TRBJ1-2	.	.	CASSKTGDYGYTF	TGTGCCAGCAGCAAAACAGGTGACTATGGCTACACCTTC
TRBV4-3	TRBJ1-2	.	.	CASSQSQGSYGYTF	TGCGCCAGCAGCCAAAGTCAGGGAAGCTATGGCTACACCTTC
TRBV19	TRBJ2-3	once	.	CATLDRGGLDTQYF	TGTGCCACTCTAGACAGGGGAGGGTTAGATACGCAGTATTTT
TRBV4-1	TRBJ2-7	.	.	CASSQGLAYEQYF	TGCGCCAGCAGCCAAGGCTTAGCTTACGAGCAGTACTTC
TRBV6-6	TRBJ2-2	few	TRBD1	CASSYSWDRGTGELFF	TGTGCCAGCTCGTATTCTTGGGACAGGGGTACCGGGGAGCTGTTTTTT
TRBV4-3	TRBJ2-5	.	TRBD1	CASSQGMTGGGQETQYF	TGCGCCAGCAGCCAAGGAATGACAGGGGGTGGCCAAGAGACCCAGTACTTC
TRBV18	TRBJ1-5	.	.	CASSLTGGGNQPQHF	TGTGCCAGCTCACTAACGGGGGGGGGTAATCAGCCCCAGCATTTT
TRBV28	TRBJ2-2	.	.	CASSLSGLDTGELFF	TGTGCCAGCAGTTTGAGTGGGCTCGACACCGGGGAGCTGTTTTTT
TRBV9	TRBJ1-6	.	TRBD1	CASSGQGARSPLHF	TGTGCCAGCAGCGGACAGGGGGCGCGTTCACCCCTCCACTTT
TRBV30	TRBJ1-3	once	TRBD1	CALTSGGGNTIYF	TGTGCCCTCACCTCAGGGGGAGGAAACACCATATATTTT
TRBV2	TRBJ2-1	once	TRBD2	CASRGLAGDYNEQFF	TGTGCCAGCAGAGGACTAGCGGGGGATTACAATGAGCAGTTCTTC
TRBV5-1	TRBJ1-6	few	.	CASRTGREDSPLHF	TGCGCCAGCAGAACTGGCAGGGAGGATTCACCCCTCCACTTT
TRBV6-6	TRBJ1-3	few	TRBD1	CASSYGDRGPGNTIYF	TGTGCCAGCAGTTACGGGGACAGGGGACCTGGAAACACCATATATTTT
TRBV6-6	TRBJ1-1	.	TRBD1	CASTQQGVYTEAFF	TGTGCCAGCACCCAACAGGGGGTGTACACTGAAGCTTTCTTT
TRBV4-2	TRBJ1-1	.	TRBD1	CASSHRTGGDTEAFF	TGTGCCAGCAGCCACCGAACAGGGGGAGACACTGAAGCTTTCTTT
TRBV5-4	TRBJ2-2	.	.	CASSPQGNTGELFF	TGTGCCAGCAGTCCCCAGGGGAACACCGGGGAGCTGTTTTTT
TRBV28	TRBJ1-2	.	.	CASSRTRDTYGYTF	TGTGCCAGCAGCCGAACCCGGGATACCTATGGCTACACCTTC
TRBV28	TRBJ1-2	.	.	CASSLEAGGGYTF	TGTGCCAGCAGTTTAGAAGCAGGTGGTGGCTACACCTTC
TRBV5-1	TRBJ2-3	.	.	CASSLESRPDTQYF	TGCGCCAGCAGCTTGGAGTCTAGGCCAGATACGCAGTATTTT